Below, 17 T cell receptor beta chains from the same sample are listed, as sequenced in a study of T cells in Graves' hyperthyroidism and ophthalmopathy (dated by TCRdb to between 2018 and 2021). The library relied on multiplex PCR. Sequencing was carried out with an Illumina HiSeq 2000. TCR beta CDR3 regions were amplified from RNA transcripts. A first-round RT-PCR of the TCR CDR3 used the HTBI primer set with the Qiagen OneStep RT-PCR kit. Starting from the raw public reads, TCRdb applied fastp trimming at Q25, assembled clones with MiXCR and retained in-frame beta chains. Rows merge per CDR3 protein into single entries with the most common DNA and genes. Within this sample are about 570,000 distinct CDR3 sequences, with around 15% of them counted one time only. The ten top clones hold roughly 14% of the sample. Sequenced input: blood. Receptor source: a woman aged 35 to 49 with Graves' hyperthyroidism.

This chain joins TRBV24-1 and TRBJ2-1; 11 bases fit TRBD1. This CDR3 region has 14 residues. Germline V lookup: CDR1 KGHDR, CDR2 SFDVKD. With 4 bases clipped from V and 11 bases from J, the junction kept 6 bases outside the gene matches. The DNA of the CDR3 is TGTGCCACCAGTGACGCGGGACAGGGGGGTAAGCAGTTCTTC. It translates to CATSDAGQGGKQFF.

The chain recombines TRBV19 with TRBJ1-5; D gene ambiguous. Germline V gene lookup returns CDR1 LNHDA and CDR2 SQIVND (reference sequence). Trimming removed 3 bases from V and 2 bases from J, with 8 bases in between. The length of the CDR3 is 14 residues. The CDR3 coding sequence is TGTGCCAGTAGTATCGGATATGGCAATCAGCCCCAGCATTTT. Its protein product is CASSIGYGNQPQHF.

The rearrangement links TRBV10-3 to TRBJ1-2; 9 positions match TRBD1. The CDR3 spans 14 residues. J gave up 5 bases and V 6 bases, and 7 bases lay outside the gene matches. The V gene's germline CDR1 is ENHRY and CDR2 SYGVKD. The CDR3 DNA sequence: TGTGCCATCAGCGAGCAGGACAGGGGTTATGGCTACACCTTC. It is translated as CAISEQDRGYGYTF.

The sample holds many counts of this clonotype. The rearrangement joins TRBV5-8 to TRBJ1-5, with 10 bases lining up with TRBD1. The ends lost 2 bases at V and 2 bases at J; junction bases unmatched: 7. Germline V gene data show CDR1 as SGHTS and CDR2 as YDEGEE. The CDR3 consists of 17 residues. Here the CDR3 reads CASSFDRGRDGNQPQHF. In nucleotides, the CDR3 is TGTGCCAGCAGCTTCGACAGGGGGCGGGATGGCAATCAGCCCCAGCATTTT.

This clonotype was seen a handful of times. The J gene is TRBJ2-2, the V gene TRBV6-2 or TRBV6-3; D is perhaps TRBD2 (6 bases). V lost 5 bases and J lost 6, with 19 bases in between. The germline CDR1 and CDR2 sequences are MNHEY and SVGEGT. The CDR3 is 16 residues long. The CDR3 DNA follows: TGTGCCAGCAGTCACCCCCAGACTAGTTATGCCGGGGAGCTGTTTTTT. This encodes CASSHPQTSYAGELFF.

This clonotype was seen a few times. The chain has TRBV6-1 and TRBJ2-1; 11 bases are a match to TRBD2. The CDR3 is 18 amino acids. Germline lookup yields CDR1 MNHNS and CDR2 SASEGT. V shed 8 bases and J 2 bases; nucleotides not matched to a gene: 14. CDR3 nucleotides: TGTGCCAGCGGGTCGGGGGTTCTAGCGGGAGGAGCCTACAATGAGCAGTTCTTC. Protein sequence: CASGSGVLAGGAYNEQFF.

This clonotype was detected ten times or more. The rearrangement links TRBV5-1 to TRBJ1-2; 7 bases match TRBD1. The germline CDR1 and CDR2 sequences are SGHRS and YFSETQ. J gave up 1 base and V 4 bases, and 10 bases lay outside the gene matches. CDR3 size: 16 residues. CDR3: CASSRQGQELNYGYTF. The CDR3 DNA reads as TGCGCCAGCAGCCGACAAGGACAGGAGCTTAACTATGGCTACACCTTC.

The chain employs TRBV19 and TRBJ2-1, with 12 bases identical to TRBD2. V lost 3 bases, J lost 4 bases, and 7 bases stayed unmatched. Germline V lookup: CDR1 LNHDA, CDR2 SQIVND (reference sequence). The CDR3 sequence is 17 residues long. The DNA for the CDR3 is TGTGCCAGTAGTATTTTGACTAGCGGGAGAGTTTACAATGAGCAGTTCTTC. Translation: CASSILTSGRVYNEQFF.

This chain connects TRBV25-1 to TRBJ2-2; 7 bases map to TRBD1. This CDR3 contains 15 residues. In germline, CDR1 is MGHDK, CDR2 SYGVNS. The V and J ends lost 10 bases and 0 bases, in that order; junction bases with no gene match: 8. The CDR3 reads CATGRDSANTGELFF. CDR3 nucleotides: TGTGCCACCGGACGGGACAGCGCGAACACCGGGGAGCTGTTTTTT.

This clonotype was counted once. The rearrangement joins TRBV9 to TRBJ2-3, with 8 bases that match TRBD2. From germline, CDR1 is SGDLS and CDR2 YYNGEE. The CDR3 has 16 residues. Trimming cost V 0 bases and J 2 bases; bases outside gene matches: 5. DNA of the CDR3: TGTGCCAGCAGCGTAGGGACTAGCCCTTACACAGATACGCAGTATTTT. Translation: CASSVGTSPYTDTQYF.

This clonotype was observed a handful of times. J is TRBJ1-2 and V is TRBV28; TRBD1 matches 8 bases. The CDR3 has 13 residues. J gave up 9 bases and V 3 bases, and 6 bases lay outside the gene matches. The germline V gene has CDR1 MDHEN and CDR2 SYDVKM. Here the CDR3 reads CASSFSRTGSYTF. In DNA, the CDR3 is TGTGCCAGCAGTTTCTCCCGGACAGGGAGCTACACCTTC.

This clonotype was picked up many times. CDR3 residues: CASSVDRSSGNTIYF. CDR3 nucleotide sequence: TGTGCCAGCAGTGTCGACCGAAGCTCTGGAAACACCATATATTTT. The chain is built from TRBV6-1 and TRBJ1-3; no firm D call. Germline V gives CDR1 MNHNS, CDR2 SASEGT. V lost 4 bases and J lost 0, with 10 bases in between. The CDR3 runs 15 residues.

This chain connects TRBV11-3 to TRBJ2-2; TRBD1 aligns across 9 bases. The CDR3 is 16 amino acids. V shed 4 bases, J shed 6 bases, and the junction held 9 bases outside the gene matches. CDR1 is SGHNT, CDR2 YENEEA, per germline. The CDR3 DNA sequence: TGTGCCAGCAGCTCGGGACAGGGCGCATTCTCCGGGGAGCTGTTTTTT. This translates into CASSSGQGAFSGELFF.

This clonotype was detected many times. The chain links TRBV7-3 to TRBJ2-3, with TRBD2 matching over 7 bases. The V and J ends lost 5 bases and 2 bases, in that order; junction bases with no gene match: 7. The CDR3 runs to 15 residues. Germline CDR1 SGHTA, CDR2 FQGTGA. The CDR3 is CASSAASGTTDTQYF. The DNA of the CDR3 is TGTGCCAGCAGCGCGGCTAGCGGTACCACAGATACGCAGTATTTT.

CDR3 residues: CASSSGTSGNSYNEQFF. As DNA, the CDR3 is TGTGCCAGCAGTTCTGGGACTAGCGGGAACTCCTACAATGAGCAGTTCTTC. The chain couples TRBV7-6 to TRBJ2-1, with 13 bases that match TRBD2. The CDR3 is 17 amino acids. After removal of 6 bases from V and 0 bases from J, the junction contained 5 bases not matched to a gene. Germline CDR1 and CDR2: SGHVS and FNYEAQ.

This clonotype came up a few times. This chain links TRBV12-3 or TRBV12-4 with TRBJ1-5, with TRBD1 identical over 7 bases. The junction had 6 bases not matched to a gene; V was cut back by 6 bases and J by 7 bases. This CDR3 contains 13 residues. CDR3 bases: TGTGCCAGCAGAGACAGGGAGGAACAGCCCCAGCATTTT. Amino acids: CASRDREEQPQHF.

This clonotype has a count of ten or more. This chain uses TRBV20-1 with TRBJ1-5, with D unresolved. Germline V lookup: CDR1 DFQATT, CDR2 SNEGSKA (reference sequence). V shed 3 bases and J shed 2 bases, with 5 bases lying between them. This CDR3 spans 12 amino acids. The DNA for the CDR3 is TGCAGTGCTAGCTCTGGCAATCAGCCCCAGCATTTT. Encoded protein: CSASSGNQPQHF.